These 22 T cell receptor beta chains came from one sample sequenced in a study of blood T cell repertoires in COVID-19. TCRdb keeps only in-frame clones here, not all; method: immunoSEQ multiplex PCR. This sample has tens of thousands of clones; roughly 80% occur once, and the top ten carry about 2.1%. The specimen sequenced was peripheral blood. The receptors stem from a man in his 70s with COVID-19, enrolled during active disease.

The V call is TRBV9, the J call TRBJ1-2, with TRBD1 identical over 7 bases. Looked up from germline, CDR1 is SGDLS and CDR2 is YYNGEE. V lost 10 bases and J lost 8; bases outside the gene matches: 20. The CDR3 is made up of 15 amino acids. CDR3 nucleotide sequence: TGTGCCCGCCCTGGAAGGACAGGCCTCCCATGGGGCTACACCTTC. It encodes CARPGRTGLPWGYTF.

This clone was picked up a small number of times. The chain couples TRBV24-1 to TRBJ1-1; 7 nucleotides align to TRBD1. Trimming removed 4 bases from V and 8 bases from J; junction bases left unmatched: 6. The CDR3 consists of 13 residues. Germline CDR1 is KGHDR and CDR2 is SFDVKD. In DNA form, the CDR3 reads TGTGCCACCAGTGACCCGACAGGGACGGAAGCTTTCTTT. It encodes CATSDPTGTEAFF.

The chain has TRBV19 and TRBJ2-1; TRBD2 aligns across 7 bases. The germline V gene has CDR1 LNHDA and CDR2 SQIVND (reference sequence). Trimming took 5 bases from V and 3 from J; bases not matched to a gene: 13. This CDR3 is built from 17 residues. The CDR3 loop is CASSPPPRPSGYNEQFF. The CDR3 DNA follows: TGTGCCAGTAGTCCGCCCCCTCGGCCTAGCGGCTACAATGAGCAGTTCTTC. The full variable domain, rest sourced from reference TRBV19 and TRBJ2-1, is DGGITQSPKYLFRKEGQNVTLSCEQNLNHDAMYWYRQDPGQGLRLIYYSQIVNDFQKGDIAEGYSVSREKKESFPLTVTSAQKNPTAFYLCASSPPPRPSGYNEQFFGPGTRLTVL.

The rearrangement uses TRBV7-2 and TRBJ2-5; 7 nucleotides agree with TRBD2. The CDR3 spans 15 residues. CDR1 is SGHTA and CDR2 is FQGNSA in the germline V gene. V trimming: 4 bases; J trimming: 1 base; junction bases outside the gene matches: 6. The CDR3 here is CASSSFLAVQETQYF. For the CDR3, the DNA is TGTGCCAGCAGCTCATTTCTAGCGGTCCAAGAGACCCAGTACTTC.

This clone was picked up a small number of times. The genes are TRBV18 and TRBJ2-3; TRBD2 matches 8 bases. The CDR3 is 15 amino acids. J was trimmed by 6 bases and V by 4 bases; bases with no gene match: 9. From germline, CDR1 is KGHSH and CDR2 LQKENI. The CDR3 reads CASSRAGAGVDTQYF. The CDR3 DNA follows: TGTGCCAGCTCACGGGCGGGAGCGGGAGTGGATACGCAGTATTTT.

This clone was seen only a few times. The genes are TRBV19 and TRBJ2-2; D is undetermined. V was pared by 5 bases and J by 8 bases, with 12 bases between. Per the germline V gene, CDR1 is LNHDA and CDR2 is SQIVND (reference sequence). The CDR3 covers 13 residues. CDR3 bases: TGTGCCAGTAGTTCAGTATCAGGAGGGGAGCTGTTTTTT. Translating gives CASSSVSGGELFF.

This clone was observed a few times. The V and J genes are TRBV6-5 and TRBJ2-7; the D gene is possibly TRBD1 (5 bases). The CDR3 has 14 amino acids. Germline V lookup: CDR1 MNHEY, CDR2 SVGAGI. The V end was cut by 3 bases, the J end by 5 bases, with 14 bases between. DNA of the CDR3: TGTGCCAGCAGTTATGCAGGGATAGGGGACGAGCAGTACTTC. Translation: CASSYAGIGDEQYF.

The rearrangement joins TRBV27 to TRBJ1-1; D unclear. The CDR3 contains 14 residues. Looked up from germline, CDR1 is MNHEY and CDR2 is SMNVEV (reference sequence). The ends were cut back, 4 bases at V and 0 bases at J, with 9 bases in the middle. In DNA, the CDR3 is TGTGCCAGCAGTTCGCCAGGCCTGAACACTGAAGCTTTCTTT. Translation: CASSSPGLNTEAFF.

In its sample, this clone was seen a few times. V is TRBV5-1 and J is TRBJ1-2; D gene ambiguous. The germline V and J ends were trimmed by 0 bases and 4 bases, with 19 bases remaining between them. This CDR3 has 17 residues. Germline V gene data show CDR1 as SGHRS and CDR2 as YFSETQ. The CDR3 region is CASSLDPGGSGSYGYTF. CDR3 bases: TGCGCCAGCAGCTTGGATCCTGGAGGGAGTGGTTCCTATGGCTACACCTTC.

V usage is TRBV9 and J usage is TRBJ1-6, with a weak D call TRBD1 (6 bases). V shed 3 bases and J shed 10 bases, with 17 bases lying between them. The CDR3 is 15 amino acids. CDR1 is SGDLS, CDR2 YYNGEE, per germline. The CDR3 DNA reads TGTGCCAGCAGCGCGCTCCCGACAGGCCAATCACCCCTCCACTTT. Its translation: CASSALPTGQSPLHF.

This chain joins TRBV6-5 and TRBJ2-7, with 8 bases lining up with TRBD1. Per the germline V gene, CDR1 is MNHEY and CDR2 is SVGAGI. This CDR3 is built from 13 residues. Unmatched junction bases numbered 2, after V lost 6 bases and J lost 1 base. DNA for the CDR3: TGTGCCAGCAGCCGGACAGGGTCCTACGAGCAGTACTTC. Translated, it gives CASSRTGSYEQYF.

This chain uses TRBV7-8 with TRBJ1-6, with D hard to call. CDR1 SGHVS and CDR2 FQNEAQ come from the germline V gene. The CDR3 is made up of 13 amino acids. Trimming took 1 base from V and 14 from J, leaving 12 bases between them. CDR3 in DNA: TGTGCCAGCAGCTTAGGCCGGGAACCTGCCCTCCACTTT. It specifies CASSLGREPALHF.

This clone qualifies as medium-sized. The V and J genes are TRBV15 and TRBJ2-7; 7 positions match TRBD1. The CDR3 length is 15 residues. Germline values: CDR1 LNHNV, CDR2 YYDKDF (reference sequence). The V and J ends lost 3 bases and 2 bases, in that order; junction bases with no gene match: 7. The CDR3 nucleotides read TGTGCCACCAGCAGGCTACGACAGGGTGCCTACGAGCAGTACTTC. Amino acid sequence: CATSRLRQGAYEQYF.

This clone was counted only a few times. The gene calls are TRBV7-2 and TRBJ2-3; TRBD2 might be the D (6 bases). CDR1 and CDR2 (germline): SGHTA, FQGNSA. V lost 3 bases and J 5 bases, leaving 12 bases between the germline ends. The CDR3 runs to 14 residues. The CDR3: CASSFLGGEDTQYF. The CDR3 DNA sequence: TGTGCCAGCAGCTTTCTGGGGGGAGAAGATACGCAGTATTTT.

The chain uses TRBV5-4 and TRBJ2-3; D is perhaps TRBD1 (5 bases). CDR3 size: 14 residues. V was shortened by 0 bases and J by 2 bases, with 7 bases between the two germline ends. Germline CDR1 SGHNT, CDR2 YYREEE (reference sequence). This CDR3 is CASSLVGPTDTQYF. CDR3 DNA: TGTGCCAGCAGCTTGGTGGGGCCCACAGATACGCAGTATTTT.

V and J are TRBV19 and TRBJ1-1; 10 nucleotides align to TRBD1. This CDR3 has 13 residues. In germline, CDR1 is LNHDA, CDR2 SQIVND (reference sequence). Unmatched junction bases numbered 7, after V lost 10 bases and J lost 5 bases. Here the CDR3 DNA reads TGTGCCACGCGACCGGGACAGGGGACTGAAGCTTTCTTT. Translating it yields CATRPGQGTEAFF.

This chain joins TRBV28 and TRBJ1-1, with D hard to call. V was clipped by 6 bases and J by 5 bases, with 13 bases between them. Germline V gene sequence: CDR1 MDHEN, CDR2 SYDVKM. The CDR3 consists of 13 residues. DNA for the CDR3: TGTGCCAGCAGCCTAGGAGGGAGTACTGAAGCTTTCTTT. Residues: CASSLGGSTEAFF. The full variable domain, with the rest looked up from reference TRBV28 and TRBJ1-1, is DVKVTQSSRYLVKRTGEKVFLECVQDMDHENMFWYRQDPGLGLRLIYFSYDVKMKEKGDIPEGYSVSREKKERFSLILESASTNQTSMYLCASSLGGSTEAFFGQGTRLTVV.

On this clone: Other DNA sequences of this sample code for an identical CDR3. V is TRBV28 and J is TRBJ2-7; the match to TRBD2 covers 11 bases. The CDR3 is 15 amino acids. The V gene end was trimmed by 2 bases and the J gene end by 3 bases; junction bases not matched to a gene: 3. Germline loops: CDR1 MDHEN, CDR2 SYDVKM. CDR3 nucleotide sequence: TGTGCCAGCAGTTTAGGGCTAGCGGGGGGCTACGAGCAGTACTTC. The encoded protein is CASSLGLAGGYEQYF.

The rearrangement uses TRBV5-1 and TRBJ2-7; 10 nucleotides agree with TRBD1. Germline CDR1 and CDR2: SGHRS and YFSETQ. The CDR3 loop spans 16 amino acids. V lost 4 bases and J lost 2; bases outside the gene matches: 9. The CDR3 reads CASSLTPGQGAYEQYF. In DNA, the CDR3 is TGCGCCAGCAGCCTGACCCCCGGACAGGGGGCCTACGAGCAGTACTTC.

This sequence joins TRBV10-3 and TRBJ2-2; 8 positions agree with TRBD1. Germline V gene sequence: CDR1 ENHRY, CDR2 SYGVKD. CDR3 size: 14 residues. V lost 7 bases to trimming and J lost 5 bases; unmatched junction nucleotides: 6. The CDR3 coding sequence is TGTGCCATCAAGCAGGGGGCAGAGACCGGGGAGCTGTTTTTT. Translated, it gives CAIKQGAETGELFF.

The V call is TRBV20-1, the J call TRBJ2-5; no firm D call. CDR3 size: 11 residues. V shed 7 bases and J shed 1 base, with 7 bases lying between them. CDR1 and CDR2 (germline): DFQATT, SNEGSKA (reference sequence). In nucleotides, the CDR3 is TGCAGTGTAGGCGGCCAAGAGACCCAGTACTTC. Translated, it gives CSVGGQETQYF.

This rearrangement joins TRBV9 to TRBJ2-3; 8 positions match TRBD1. The CDR3 loop spans 15 amino acids. Trimming took 2 bases from V and 3 from J; bases not matched to a gene: 5. Looked up from germline, CDR1 is SGDLS and CDR2 is YYNGEE. The CDR3 DNA sequence: TGTGCCAGCAGCGTCCGACAGGGGATAACAGATACGCAGTATTTT. It is translated as CASSVRQGITDTQYF.